These 10 T cell receptor beta chains originate from one sample sequenced in a study of blood T cells in healthy people across ages. Next came a second PCR, run for roughly 7 to 12 cycles, which used a sample-barcoded 5' primer along with a J-beta primer mix. TCRdb processed the 5' RACE reads anew with MiXCR; each CDR3 protein has one entry. The profile shows 650,000 to 900,000 distinct CDR3 sequences, around two thirds of them singletons. Sequenced sample: blood. The origin of the receptors is a man aged 25-40 years in good health.

The V gene is TRBV7-2, the J gene TRBJ2-4; the D is unclear. The J call is doubtful: the DNA matches TRBJ2-7 better. The germline gives CDR1 SGHTA, CDR2 FQGNSA. This CDR3 region has 15 residues. In DNA form, the CDR3 reads TGTGCCAGCAGCTACGGCACAGTGGGATACTACGAGCAGTACTTC. This encodes CASSYGTVGYYEQYF.

This chain connects TRBV12-3 or TRBV12-4 to TRBJ1-4; 7 nucleotides match TRBD1. This CDR3 spans 14 amino acids. V was pared by 6 bases and J by 14 bases, with 15 bases of the junction left unmatched. The DNA for the CDR3 is TGTGCCAGCAGCGCCGGGACAGAGGACGTTACGCTGTTTTTT. This encodes CASSAGTEDVTLFF.

This rearrangement joins TRBV6-2 or TRBV6-3 to TRBJ2-1; 7 bases align to TRBD1. This CDR3 has 14 residues. The ends lost 2 bases at V and 10 bases at J; junction bases unmatched: 8. Germline CDR1 and CDR2: MNHEY and SVGEGT. CDR3 bases: TGTGCCAGCAGTTACCCGGACAGGACTCACGAGCAGTTCTTC. This gives the protein CASSYPDRTHEQFF.

The chain has TRBV12-3 or TRBV12-4 and TRBJ1-2, with D perhaps TRBD1 (6 bases). V lost 4 bases and J lost 1, with 10 bases in between. There are 14 residues in the CDR3. CDR3 in amino acids: CASSSDRINYGYTF. Here the CDR3 DNA reads TGTGCCAGCAGTTCTGACAGGATTAACTATGGCTACACCTTC.

A few counts support this clonotype. V and J are TRBV10-3 and TRBJ2-5, with TRBD2 as a possible D gene (6 bases). The germline V and J ends were trimmed by 10 bases and 2 bases, with 14 bases remaining between them. This CDR3 has 13 residues. The germline V gene encodes CDR1 ENHRY and CDR2 SYGVKD. The CDR3 region has the DNA TGTGCCACCGCGGGCGGGGATCAAGAGACCCAGTACTTC. Protein: CATAGGDQETQYF.

The V gene is TRBV10-3, the J gene TRBJ2-3, with D possibly being TRBD2 (5 bases). CDR3 length equals 12 residues. Trimming took 11 bases from V and 6 from J, leaving 15 bases between them. Germline V lookup: CDR1 ENHRY, CDR2 SYGVKD. The CDR3 is CALGPGGDTQYF. The CDR3 DNA reads TGTGCCCTGGGCCCGGGCGGGGATACGCAGTATTTT.

This chain uses TRBV12-3 or TRBV12-4 with TRBJ2-4; 10 bases agree with TRBD2. The CDR3 runs to 14 residues. The trim removed 4 bases at V and 13 bases at J, leaving 10 bases unmatched. The CDR3 region is CASSSSGGLNEQYF. In nucleotides, the CDR3 is TGTGCCAGCAGTTCTAGCGGGGGTTTAAATGAGCAGTACTTC.

The chain employs TRBV25-1 and TRBJ1-1; D possibly corresponds to TRBD1 (5 bases). V shed 6 bases and J shed 0 bases, with 14 bases lying between them. The CDR3 runs to 15 residues. The germline V gene encodes CDR1 MGHDK and CDR2 SYGVNS. DNA for the CDR3: TGTGCCAGCAGCCTTCTGACAGCCATGAACACTGAAGCTTTCTTT. As protein: CASSLLTAMNTEAFF.

J is TRBJ2-7 and V is TRBV20-1; TRBD2 aligns across 10 bases. Germline V CDR1 and CDR2: DFQATT, SNEGSKA (reference sequence). J lost 5 bases, V lost 5 bases, and 12 bases had no gene match. CDR3 length: 15 residues. The CDR3, as DNA: TGCAGTGCTGATGAGACTAGCGGGTTTGAAAACGAGCAGTACTTC. Translated, it gives CSADETSGFENEQYF.

The rearrangement links TRBV7-2 to TRBJ1-4; 8 nucleotides line up with TRBD1. Germline-derived CDR1 and CDR2 are SGHTA and FQGNSA. CDR3 length: 15 residues. V shed 3 bases and J 5 bases; nucleotides not matched to a gene: 5. CDR3 in amino acids: CASSFTGQANEKLFF. CDR3 in DNA: TGTGCCAGCAGCTTTACGGGACAGGCGAATGAAAAACTGTTTTTT.